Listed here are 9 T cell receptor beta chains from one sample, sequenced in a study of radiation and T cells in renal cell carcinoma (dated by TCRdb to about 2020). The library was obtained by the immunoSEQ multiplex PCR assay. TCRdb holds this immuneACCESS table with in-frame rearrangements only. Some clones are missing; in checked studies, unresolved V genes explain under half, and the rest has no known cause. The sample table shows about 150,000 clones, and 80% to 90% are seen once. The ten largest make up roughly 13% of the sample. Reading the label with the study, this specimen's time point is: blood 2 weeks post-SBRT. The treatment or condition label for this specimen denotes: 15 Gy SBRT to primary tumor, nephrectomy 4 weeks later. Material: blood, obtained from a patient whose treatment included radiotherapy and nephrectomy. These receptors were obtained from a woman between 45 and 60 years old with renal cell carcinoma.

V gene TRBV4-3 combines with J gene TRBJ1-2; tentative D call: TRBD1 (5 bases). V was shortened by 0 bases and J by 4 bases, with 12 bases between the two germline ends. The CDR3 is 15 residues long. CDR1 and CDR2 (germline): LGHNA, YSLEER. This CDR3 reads CASSQDGGTPYGYTF. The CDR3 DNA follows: TGCGCCAGCAGCCAAGATGGAGGGACCCCCTATGGCTACACCTTC.

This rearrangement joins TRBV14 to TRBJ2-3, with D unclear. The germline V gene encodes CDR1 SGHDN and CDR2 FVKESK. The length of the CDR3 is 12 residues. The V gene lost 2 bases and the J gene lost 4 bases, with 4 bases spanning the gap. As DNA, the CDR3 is TGTGCCAGCAGCCAATCGGCAGATACGCAGTATTTT. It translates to CASSQSADTQYF.

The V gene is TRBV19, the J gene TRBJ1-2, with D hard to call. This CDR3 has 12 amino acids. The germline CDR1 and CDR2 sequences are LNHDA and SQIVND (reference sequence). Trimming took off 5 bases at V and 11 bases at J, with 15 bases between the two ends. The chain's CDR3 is CASSPVFGGYTF. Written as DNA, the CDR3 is TGTGCCAGTAGTCCCGTCTTTGGTGGGTACACCTTC.

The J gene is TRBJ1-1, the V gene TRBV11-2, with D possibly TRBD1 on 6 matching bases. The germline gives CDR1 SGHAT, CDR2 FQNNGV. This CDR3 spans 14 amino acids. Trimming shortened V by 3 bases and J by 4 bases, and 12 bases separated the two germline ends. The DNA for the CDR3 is TGTGCCAGCAGCTTTCTCCAGGGGAGCACTGAAGCTTTCTTT. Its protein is CASSFLQGSTEAFF.

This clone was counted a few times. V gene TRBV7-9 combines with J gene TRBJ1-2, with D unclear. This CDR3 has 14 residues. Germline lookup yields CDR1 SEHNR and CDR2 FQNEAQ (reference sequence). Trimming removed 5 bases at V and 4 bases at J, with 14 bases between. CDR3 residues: CASSHAGTAYGYTF. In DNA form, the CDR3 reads TGTGCCAGCAGCCATGCAGGAACTGCCTATGGCTACACCTTC. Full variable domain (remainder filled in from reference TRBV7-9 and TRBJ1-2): DTGVSQNPRHKITKRGQNVTFRCDPISEHNRLYWYRQTLGQGPEFLTYFQNEAQLEKSRLLSDRFSAERPKGSFSTLEIQRTEQGDSAMYLCASSHAGTAYGYTFGSGTRLTVV.

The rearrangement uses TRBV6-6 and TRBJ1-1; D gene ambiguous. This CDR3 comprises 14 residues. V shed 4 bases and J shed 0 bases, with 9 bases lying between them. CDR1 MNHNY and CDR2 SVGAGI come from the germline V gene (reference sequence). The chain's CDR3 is CASSLDGVNTEAFF. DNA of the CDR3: TGTGCCAGCAGTTTGGACGGAGTGAACACTGAAGCTTTCTTT.

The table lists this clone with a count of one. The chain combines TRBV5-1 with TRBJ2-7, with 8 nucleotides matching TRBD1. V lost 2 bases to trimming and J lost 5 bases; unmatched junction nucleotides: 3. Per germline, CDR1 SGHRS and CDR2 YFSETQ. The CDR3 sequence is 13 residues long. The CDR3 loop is CASSFLTGDEQYF. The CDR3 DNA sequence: TGCGCCAGCAGCTTTCTGACAGGGGACGAGCAGTACTTC.

The CDR3 sequence is CASSPPRLAGGQETQYF. CDR3 coding DNA: TGTGCCAGTAGTCCTCCTCGACTAGCGGGGGGCCAAGAGACCCAGTACTTC. The genes are TRBV19 and TRBJ2-5; 13 positions match TRBD2. V gave up 5 bases and J gave up 1 base; unmatched junction bases: 7. This CDR3 comprises 17 residues. Germline values: CDR1 LNHDA, CDR2 SQIVND (reference sequence).

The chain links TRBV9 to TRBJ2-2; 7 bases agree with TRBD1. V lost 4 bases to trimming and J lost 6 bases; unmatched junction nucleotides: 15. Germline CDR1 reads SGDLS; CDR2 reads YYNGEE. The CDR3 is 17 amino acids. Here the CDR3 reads CASSLTFDREAAGELFF. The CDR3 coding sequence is TGTGCCAGCAGCCTAACCTTCGACAGGGAAGCTGCCGGGGAGCTGTTTTTT.